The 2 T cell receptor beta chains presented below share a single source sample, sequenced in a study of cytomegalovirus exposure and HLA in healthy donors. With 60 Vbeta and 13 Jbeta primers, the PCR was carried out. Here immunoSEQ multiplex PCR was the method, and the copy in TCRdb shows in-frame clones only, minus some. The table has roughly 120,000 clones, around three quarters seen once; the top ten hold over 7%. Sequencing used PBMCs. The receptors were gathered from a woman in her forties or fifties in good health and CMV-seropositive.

CDR3 in amino acids: CASSSRDRAYEQYF. In nucleotides, the CDR3 is TGCGCCAGCAGCTCCCGGGACAGGGCCTACGAGCAGTACTTC. The rearrangement links TRBV5-1 to TRBJ2-7; 9 positions agree with TRBD1. V lost 3 bases, J lost 2 bases, and 3 bases stayed unmatched. Germline CDR1 and CDR2: SGHRS and YFSETQ. The CDR3 is 14 amino acids.

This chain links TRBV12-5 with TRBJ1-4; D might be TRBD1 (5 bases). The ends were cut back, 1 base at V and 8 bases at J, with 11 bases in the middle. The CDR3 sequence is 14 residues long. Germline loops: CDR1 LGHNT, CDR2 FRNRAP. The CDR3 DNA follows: TGTGCTAGTGGTTTGGGGGGGGGTAGGGAAAAACTGTTTTTT. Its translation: CASGLGGGREKLFF.